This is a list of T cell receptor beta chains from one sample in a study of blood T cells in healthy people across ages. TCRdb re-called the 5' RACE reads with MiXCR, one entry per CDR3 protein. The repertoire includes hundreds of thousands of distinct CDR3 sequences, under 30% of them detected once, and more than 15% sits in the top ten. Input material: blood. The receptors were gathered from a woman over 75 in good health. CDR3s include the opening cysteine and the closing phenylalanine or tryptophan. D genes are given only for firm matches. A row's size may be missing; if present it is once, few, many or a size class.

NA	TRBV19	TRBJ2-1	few	TGTGCCAGTAGTATCGGACCGAATCAGCCTGGGGGAGAGCAGTTCTTC	CASSIGPNQPGGEQFF
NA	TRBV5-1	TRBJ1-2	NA	TGCGCCAGCAGCTTGGGCGAAGGTACGGCCTATGGCTACACCTTC	CASSLGEGTAYGYTF
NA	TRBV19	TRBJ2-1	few	TGTGCCAGTAGTATTCTCAGGTTCTCCGATGAGCAGTTCTTC	CASSILRFSDEQFF
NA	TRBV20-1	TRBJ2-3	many	TGCAGTGCTAGTCGGTCAGTTTCCTCAGCCCACTCAAGCACAGATACGCAGTATTTT	CSASRSVSSAHSSTDTQYF
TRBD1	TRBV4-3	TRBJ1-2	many	TGCGCCAGCAGCCAAGATAGCCAGGGGGGAACCTATGGCTACACCTTC	CASSQDSQGGTYGYTF
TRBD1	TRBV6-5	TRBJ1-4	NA	TGTGCCAGCAGCCAGACAGGGGGCAGGACTAATGAAAAACTGTTTTTT	CASSQTGGRTNEKLFF
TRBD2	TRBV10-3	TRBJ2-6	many	TGTGCCATCAGTTCTACTAGCGGGGGGGCCTCAGGGGCCAACGTCCTGACTTTC	CAISSTSGGASGANVLTF
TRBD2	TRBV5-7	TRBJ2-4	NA	TGTGCCAGCAGCAGCCTCTACCGGGAGGTTATTCAGTACTTC	CASSSLYREVIQYF
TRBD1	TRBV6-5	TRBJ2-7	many	TGTGCCAGCAGGCCCAGTACAGGGGGCGGCTCCTACGAGCAGTACTTC	CASRPSTGGGSYEQYF
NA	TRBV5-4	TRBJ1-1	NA	TGTGCCAGCAGCTTGGCCGTAGGGAAGCGAACTGAAGCTTTCTTT	CASSLAVGKRTEAFF
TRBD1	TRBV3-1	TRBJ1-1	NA	TGTGCCAGCAGCCAGGGCAGGGGGACCACTGAAGCTTTCTTT	CASSQGRGTTEAFF
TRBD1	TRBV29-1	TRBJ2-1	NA	TGCAGCGTTAGGCCCACGGGACAGTACAATGAGCAGTTCTTC	CSVRPTGQYNEQFF
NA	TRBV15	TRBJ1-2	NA	TGTGCCACCAGCAGTGCCAGCTTCTATGGCTACACCTTC	CATSSASFYGYTF
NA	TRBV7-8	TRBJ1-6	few	TGTGCCAGCAGCTTGGGGGGGTGGAACTCACCCCTCCACTTT	CASSLGGWNSPLHF
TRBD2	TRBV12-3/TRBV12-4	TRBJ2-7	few	TGTGCCAGCAGTTCCGCCGGACTAGCGGGGTCCCCGGGGAATGAGCAGTACTTC	CASSSAGLAGSPGNEQYF
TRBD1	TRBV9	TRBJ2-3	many	TGTGCCAGCAGCGTAGGCCAGGGGGCTACAGATACGCAGTATTTT	CASSVGQGATDTQYF
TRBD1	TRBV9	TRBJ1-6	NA	TGTGCCAGCAGCGTAGTTTTAACAGGGGAAAGGCGGGCCTATAATTCACCCCTCCACTTT	CASSVVLTGERRAYNSPLHF
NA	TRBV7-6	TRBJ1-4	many	TGTGCCAGCAGCTTCGGCGAAAAACTGTTTTTT	CASSFGEKLFF
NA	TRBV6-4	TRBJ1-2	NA	TGTGCCAGCAGTGACTCTATTGGGGGACTCAGCTCGTACCATGGCTACACCTTC	CASSDSIGGLSSYHGYTF
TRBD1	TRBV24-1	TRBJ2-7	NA	TGTGCCACCAGTGATCCGGGACAGGGAATCGACGAGCAGTACTTC	CATSDPGQGIDEQYF
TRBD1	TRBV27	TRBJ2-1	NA	TGTGCCAGCAGTTTCTACAGGGGGATGGATGAGCAGTTCTTC	CASSFYRGMDEQFF
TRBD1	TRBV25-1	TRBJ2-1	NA	TGTGCCAGCAGTGAAGCGATCGGACAGGGGAATGAGCAGTTCTTC	CASSEAIGQGNEQFF
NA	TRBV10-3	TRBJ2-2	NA	TGTGCCACCGGTGGGCTCCGAGCGAACACCGGGGAGCTGTTTTTT	CATGGLRANTGELFF
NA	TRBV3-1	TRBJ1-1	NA	TGTGCCAGCAGCCACCCACTGCGGGGGGGTACTGAAGCTTTCTTT	CASSHPLRGGTEAFF
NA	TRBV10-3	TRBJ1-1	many	TGTGCCATCAGTGAGGGGAACACTGAAGCTTTCTTT	CAISEGNTEAFF
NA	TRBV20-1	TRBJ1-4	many	TGCAGTGCTCGCGTGTCGGGTCGGAATGAAAAACTGTTTTTT	CSARVSGRNEKLFF
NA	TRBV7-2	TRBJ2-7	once	TGTGCCAGCAGCAATCGCAGGGGTACTCTGAACGAGCAGTACTTC	CASSNRRGTLNEQYF
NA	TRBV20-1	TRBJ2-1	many	TGCAGTGCTAGAGATCTTAGCAATGAGCAGTTCTTC	CSARDLSNEQFF
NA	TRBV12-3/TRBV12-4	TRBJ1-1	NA	TGTGCCAGCGGATACAGGGCCTTGAACACTGAAGCTTTCTTT	CASGYRALNTEAFF
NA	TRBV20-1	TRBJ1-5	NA	TGCAGTGCTAGCGGGACCAATCAGCCCCCGCATTTT	CSASGTNQPPHF
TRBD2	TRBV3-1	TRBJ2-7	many	TGTGCCAGCAGCCAAGGTGCCAGGACTAGCGGGGGAGAGCAGTACTTC	CASSQGARTSGGEQYF
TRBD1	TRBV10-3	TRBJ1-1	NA	TGTGCCATCCGAGGACAGGGGGCCACGGAAATCACTGAAGCTTTCTTT	CAIRGQGATEITEAFF
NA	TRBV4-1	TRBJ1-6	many	TGCGCCAGCAGCCAAACCGATTATATGTACCCCCTCCACTTT	CASSQTDYMYPLHF
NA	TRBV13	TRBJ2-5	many	TGTGCCAGCAGCCGATCGGGACAAGGCGAGACCCAGTACTTC	CASSRSGQGETQYF
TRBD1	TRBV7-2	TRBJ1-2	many	TGTGCCAGCAGCTTAGTGGGAACAGGGGTTGGGTATGGCTACACCTTC	CASSLVGTGVGYGYTF
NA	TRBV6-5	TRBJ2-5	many	TGTGCCAGCAGAGACCGGGACACCGGGGAGACCCAGTACTTC	CASRDRDTGETQYF
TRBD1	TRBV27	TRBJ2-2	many	TGTGCCAGCAGTTTACGACAGGGGACCGGGGAGCTGTTTTTT	CASSLRQGTGELFF
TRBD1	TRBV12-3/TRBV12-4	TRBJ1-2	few	TGTGCCAGCACCTTAAGACAGGGAGGAATAAACTATGGCTACACCTTC	CASTLRQGGINYGYTF
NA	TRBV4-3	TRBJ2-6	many	TGCGCCAGCAGCCAAGAAGGGTGGAGCCCGGTCCTGACTTTC	CASSQEGWSPVLTF
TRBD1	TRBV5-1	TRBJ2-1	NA	TGCGCCAGCAGCTTGGCACAGGGGGCGAAAATAGGGGAGCAGTTCTTC	CASSLAQGAKIGEQFF
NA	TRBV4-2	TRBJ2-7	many	TGTGCCAGCAGCCAAGATCTTTTGGGCGGGTACGAGCAGTACTTC	CASSQDLLGGYEQYF
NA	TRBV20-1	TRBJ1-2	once	TGCAGTGCTAGAGATTGGGGAGGGGAAATGGGCTACACCTTC	CSARDWGGEMGYTF
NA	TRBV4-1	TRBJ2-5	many	TGCGCCAGCAGCCAAGCGGACGGAGAGACCCAGTACTTC	CASSQADGETQYF
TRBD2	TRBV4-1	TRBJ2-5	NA	TGCGCCAGCAGCCAGAGGCCTAGCGGGGAAGATACGTACCACAATGAGCAGTACTTC	CASSQRPSGEDTYHNEQYF
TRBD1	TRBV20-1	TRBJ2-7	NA	TGCAGTGCTTGGGGACAGGGTCCCGATCCCTACGAGCAGTACTTC	CSAWGQGPDPYEQYF
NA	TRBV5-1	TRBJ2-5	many	TGCGCCAGCAGCCCCGAGGGGTTTGGAGAGACCCAGTACTTC	CASSPEGFGETQYF
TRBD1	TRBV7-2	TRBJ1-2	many	TGTGCCAGCAGCTCGCTAGAGGGGGCCGGGACTGTCTCTGGCTACACCTTC	CASSSLEGAGTVSGYTF
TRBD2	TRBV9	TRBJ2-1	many	TGTGCCAGCAGCGGGGGTGGACTAGCGGGTCCGAGCTCCTACAATGAGCAGTTCTTC	CASSGGGLAGPSSYNEQFF
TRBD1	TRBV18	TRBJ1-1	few	TGTGCCAGCTCATCGACAGGGAAGGGAACTGAAGCTTTCTTT	CASSSTGKGTEAFF
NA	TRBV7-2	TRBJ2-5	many	TGTGCCAGCAGCTTAGATAGCAGGAAACAAGAGACCCAGTACTTC	CASSLDSRKQETQYF
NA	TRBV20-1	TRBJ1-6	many	TGCAGTGCTAGGGGGAGCTCCTATAATTCACCCCTCCACTTT	CSARGSSYNSPLHF